Here is one T cell receptor beta chain with its context. The sample originates from a study of blood T cell repertoires in COVID-19. Study details: Sources were T cells, B-cell-depleted T cells, or PBMCs; the material itself was cDNA or gDNA.

As processed by the authors: From reference gene primer amplification, estimates of nucleated cell counts were derived. The protocol was immunoSEQ multiplex PCR, while the TCRdb copy is restricted to in-frame clones and leaves out a portion. The DNA gave D and trimming, while V, J and clone size come from that table. There are 200,000 or so clones in the sample; 88% occur only once, and 2.6% lies in the top ten. The sample consisted of PBMCs or T cells enriched from blood (not recorded which). The TCR was taken from a woman between 25 and 40 years old who had recovered from COVID-19.

Written as DNA, the CDR3 is TGTGCCAGCAGAGTGGGGGGGCCCGGGGAGCTGTTTTTT. Protein sequence: CASRVGGPGELFF. The chain recombines TRBV12-3 or TRBV12-4 with TRBJ2-2; D perhaps matches TRBD2 (7 bases). CDR3 size: 13 residues. Trimming shortened V by 6 bases and J by 6 bases, and 11 bases separated the two germline ends.